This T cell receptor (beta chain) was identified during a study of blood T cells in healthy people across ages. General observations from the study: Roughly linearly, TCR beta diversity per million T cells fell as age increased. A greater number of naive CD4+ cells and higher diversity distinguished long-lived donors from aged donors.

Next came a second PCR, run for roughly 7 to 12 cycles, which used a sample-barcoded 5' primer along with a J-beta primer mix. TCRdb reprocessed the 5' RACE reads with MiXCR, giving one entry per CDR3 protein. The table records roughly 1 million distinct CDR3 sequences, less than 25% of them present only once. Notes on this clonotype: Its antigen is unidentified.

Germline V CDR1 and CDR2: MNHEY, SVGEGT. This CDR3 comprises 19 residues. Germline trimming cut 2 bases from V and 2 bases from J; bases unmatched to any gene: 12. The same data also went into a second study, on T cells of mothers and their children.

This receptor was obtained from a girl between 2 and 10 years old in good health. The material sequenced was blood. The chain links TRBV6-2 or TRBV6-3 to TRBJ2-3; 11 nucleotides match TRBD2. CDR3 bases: TGTGCCAGCAGTTACACCACACCTGGGACTAGCGGAATCACAGATACGCAGTATTTT. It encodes CASSYTTPGTSGITDTQYF.